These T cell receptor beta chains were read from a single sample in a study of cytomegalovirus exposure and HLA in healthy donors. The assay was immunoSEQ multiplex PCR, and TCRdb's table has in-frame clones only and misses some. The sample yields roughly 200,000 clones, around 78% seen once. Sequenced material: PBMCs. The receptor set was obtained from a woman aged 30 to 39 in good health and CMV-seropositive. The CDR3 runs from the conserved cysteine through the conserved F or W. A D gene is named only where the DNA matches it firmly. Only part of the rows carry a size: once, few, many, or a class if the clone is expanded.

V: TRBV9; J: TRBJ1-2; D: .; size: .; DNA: TGTGCCAGCAGCGTAGCTGGGTCCCCAGCGGGGGATGGCTACACCTTC; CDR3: CASSVAGSPAGDGYTF
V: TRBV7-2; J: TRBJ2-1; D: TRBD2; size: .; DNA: TGTGCCAGCAGCTTAGCAGGACTAGAGTATGATGAGCAGTTCTTC; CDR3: CASSLAGLEYDEQFF
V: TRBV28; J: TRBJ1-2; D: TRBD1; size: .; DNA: TGTGCCAGCAGTTTTAGGGGGCGGCCCAACCATGAAGGCTACACCTTC; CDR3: CASSFRGRPNHEGYTF
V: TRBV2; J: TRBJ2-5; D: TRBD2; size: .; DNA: TGTGCCAGCAGTGAACTAGCGGGGGGGGAGACCCAGTACTTC; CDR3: CASSELAGGETQYF
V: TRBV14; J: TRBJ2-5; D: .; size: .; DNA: TGTGCCAGCAGCCAAGGCCGGTGGGCTCAAGAGTCCCAGTACTTC; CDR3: CASSQGRWAQESQYF
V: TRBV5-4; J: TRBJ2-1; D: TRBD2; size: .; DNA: TGTGCCAGCAGCTTGCAGAGCGGGGGCCACAATGAGCAGTTCTTC; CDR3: CASSLQSGGHNEQFF
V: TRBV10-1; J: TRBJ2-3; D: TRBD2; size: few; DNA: TGCGCCAGCAGCGGGGGGGCAGATACGCAGTATTTT; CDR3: CASSGGADTQYF
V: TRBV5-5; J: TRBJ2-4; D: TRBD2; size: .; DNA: TGTGCCAGCAGCTCCTCTATAGCGGGAGGGCAAAACATTCAGTACTTC; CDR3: CASSSSIAGGQNIQYF
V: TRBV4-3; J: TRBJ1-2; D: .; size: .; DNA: TGCGCCAGCAGCCAAGATCGGGAGAGTAGTAACTATGGCTACACCTTC; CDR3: CASSQDRESSNYGYTF
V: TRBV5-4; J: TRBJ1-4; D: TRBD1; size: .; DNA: TGTGCCAGCAGCCCCGGACAGGGGGGACGTAATGAAAAACTGTTTTTT; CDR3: CASSPGQGGRNEKLFF
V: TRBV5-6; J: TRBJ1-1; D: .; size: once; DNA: TGTGCCAGCAGCTTGGTTTCTAACACTGAAGCTTTCTTT; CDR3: CASSLVSNTEAFF
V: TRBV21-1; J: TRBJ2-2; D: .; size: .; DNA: TGTGCCAGCATGCAAAGGTGCAGCGGGAGGGCCTGGGAGCTGTTTTTT; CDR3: CASMQRCSGRAWELFF
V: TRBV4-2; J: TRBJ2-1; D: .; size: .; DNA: TGTGCCAGCAGCCCTCAGACCAGCGGTGTTACCTACAATGAGCAGTTCTTC; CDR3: CASSPQTSGVTYNEQFF
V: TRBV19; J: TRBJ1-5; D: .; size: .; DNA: TGTGCCAGTAGTATTTTCGGCACAGACTATAGCAATCAGCCCCAGCATTTT; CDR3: CASSIFGTDYSNQPQHF
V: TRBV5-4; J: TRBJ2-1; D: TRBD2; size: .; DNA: TGTGCCAGCAGCTTGGTCGGGACTAGCGGCAATGAGCAGTTCTTC; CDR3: CASSLVGTSGNEQFF
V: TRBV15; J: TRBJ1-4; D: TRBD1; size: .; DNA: TGTGCCACCAGCCGCCTTAACAGGGGAACTAATGAAAAACTGTTTTTT; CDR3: CATSRLNRGTNEKLFF
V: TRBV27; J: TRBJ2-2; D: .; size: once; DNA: TGTGCCAGCATGGGGGAGGGATATCCGGGACACCCGAACACCGGGGAGCTGTTTTTT; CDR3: CASMGEGYPGHPNTGELFF
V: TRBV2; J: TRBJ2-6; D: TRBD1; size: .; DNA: TGTGCCAGCAGTGCTACAGGGGCGAGCTCTGGGGCCAACGTCCTGACTTTC; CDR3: CASSATGASSGANVLTF
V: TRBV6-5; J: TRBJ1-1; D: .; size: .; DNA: TGTGCCAGCAGTTCCAGACAGGAAATATTGAACACTGAAGCTTTCTTT; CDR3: CASSSRQEILNTEAFF
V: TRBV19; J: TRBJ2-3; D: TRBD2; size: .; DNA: TGTGCCAGTAGTATGGAGCGGGAATATGGAGATACGCAGTATTTT; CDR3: CASSMEREYGDTQYF
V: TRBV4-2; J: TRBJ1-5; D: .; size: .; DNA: TGTGCCAGCAGCCAAGACCCCGGGTCCCGCCGACATCAGCCCCAGCATTTT; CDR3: CASSQDPGSRRHQPQHF
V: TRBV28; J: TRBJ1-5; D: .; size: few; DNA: TGTGCCAGCAGTTTAACCAGGGGCCATCAGCCCCAGCATTTT; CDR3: CASSLTRGHQPQHF
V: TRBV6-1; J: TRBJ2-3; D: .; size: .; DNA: TGTGCCAGCAGTGTTGAGGGCACCAGAACAGATACGCAGTATTTT; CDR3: CASSVEGTRTDTQYF
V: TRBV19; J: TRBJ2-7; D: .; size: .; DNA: TGTGCCAGTAGTATAAACAGGGTCTACGAGCAGTACTTC; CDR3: CASSINRVYEQYF
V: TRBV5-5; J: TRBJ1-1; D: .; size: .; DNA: TGTGCCAGCAGCTTGGCCCCTGAGGGAGGGGTCACTGAAGCTTTCTTT; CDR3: CASSLAPEGGVTEAFF
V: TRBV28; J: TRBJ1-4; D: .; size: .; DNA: TGTGCCAGCAGTCGTACAGGGACAACTAATGAAAAACTGTTTTTT; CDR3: CASSRTGTTNEKLFF
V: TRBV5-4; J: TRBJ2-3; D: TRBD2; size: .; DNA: TGTGCCAGCAGCCTAGCGGGGGCGAAGGATACGCAGTATTTT; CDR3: CASSLAGAKDTQYF
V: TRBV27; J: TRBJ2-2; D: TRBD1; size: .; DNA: TGTGCCAGCAGTCAGGGGGCGAGAACCGGGGAGCTGTTTTTT; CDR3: CASSQGARTGELFF
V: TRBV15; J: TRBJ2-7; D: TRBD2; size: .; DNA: TGTGCCACCAGCAGAGATCCTAGCGGGAACTACGAGCAGTACTTC; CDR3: CATSRDPSGNYEQYF